This T cell receptor beta chain was observed in a study of blood T cell repertoires in COVID-19 (dated by TCRdb to about 2020). General notes on the study: The collaborator samples originated in the United States, Italy and Spain and spanned the acute and convalescent phases of COVID-19. The prospective study material was composed of cDNA or gDNA derived from T cells, B-cell-depleted T cells, or PBMCs. The dataset comprised deeply sampled blood TCRbeta repertoires from subjects exposed to, actively infected with, or recovered from COVID-19. The repertoires were made available in a free public database intended to serve as a resource for research on the immune response to SARS-CoV-2. Samples came from the ongoing ImmuneRACE study (first 160 participants) plus 1,254 subjects from 6 global collaborators. A de-identified subject ID, COVID-19 status, age in years and sex were almost always included in the sample metadata. HLA class I and class II types, where available, came from metadata supplied by the sample provider rather than from assay-based typing.

At one collaborating source in Seattle, patients were enrolled during active infection and were followed longitudinally through the course of disease. The collaborating institutions used their own protocols to collect whole blood in K2EDTA tubes. Collaborator samples were shipped for TCRbeta analysis as frozen whole blood, isolated PBMCs, or DNA extracted from either sample type. CDR1 and CDR2 were assigned from the germline V gene (reference sequence) as MNHNY and SVGAGI. V lost 2 bases and J lost 7 bases; the stretch between them is 11 bases long. The CDR3 holds 13 amino acids from the cysteine to the phenylalanine. Of the read, only the CDR3 DNA is kept; its 39 bases are in frame from base 1. The paper's findings and limits, for the study overall: Clinical and demographic metadata were provided uncurated, with the amount varying by source and participant.

As for this clone: No cognate antigen has been identified for it. No base quality values were provided; no much bigger clone lies one nucleotide off.

TCRbeta CDR3 regions were amplified from genomic DNA by means of the immunoSEQ Assay, a bias-controlled multiplex PCR. Per the original workflow: Nucleated cell counts per sample were estimated from amplification of reference gene primers within the assay. To quantify the absolute abundance of each unique TCRbeta CDR3 rearrangement, sequence reads were collapsed and filtered. For each sample, productive Simpson clonality was calculated as the square root of Simpson's diversity index across productive rearrangements. Not all clones reach the TCRdb copy of this immuneACCESS table, which keeps in-frame sequences only. Checked studies attribute under half of the gap to unresolved V genes and leave the rest unexplained. Clonal size and the V and J genes are those of that table, whereas D and trimming came from the DNA. The sample records just under 350,000 clones, roughly 86% of which are singletons. 7.3% of the sample belongs to the ten largest clones.

The sample comprised peripheral blood. The sequence links TRBV6-6 to TRBJ1-1; TRBD1 is possibly the D segment (5 matching bases). The sequence came from a woman aged 70 to 79 with COVID-19, enrolled during active disease. The CDR3 reads as follows: CASSYRGRGEAFF. In nucleotides, the sequence is TGTGCCAGCAGTTACCGGGGGAGGGGTGAAGCTTTCTTT.